Shown below are 31 T cell receptor beta chains from a single sample sequenced in a study of cytomegalovirus exposure and HLA in healthy donors. Primers: 60 Vbeta forward and 13 Jbeta reverse. TCRdb's copy holds only in-frame clones and misses some; the assay was immunoSEQ multiplex PCR. The sample has about 140,000 clones, around 59% seen once. The sequencing input was PBMCs. These receptors were taken from a male donor in good health and CMV-seronegative.

Turning to this clone: One end of the junction is discordant with germline, which a read error may explain. This sequence joins TRBV7-3 and TRBJ2-7, with D perhaps TRBD1 (6 bases). The CDR3 covers 13 residues. In germline, CDR1 is SGHTA, CDR2 FQGTGA. The DNA for the CDR3 is TGTGCCAGCAGCTTAGACAGGTCCTACAAGCAGTACTTC. It translates to CASSLDRSYKQYF. Looking up the rest from reference TRBV7-3 and TRBJ2-7 gives the full variable domain: GAGVSQTPSNKVTEKGKYVELRCDPISGHTALYWYRQSLGQGPEFLIYFQGTGAADDSGLPNDRFFAVRPEGSVSTLKIQRTERGDSAVYLCASSLDRSYKQYFGPGTRLTVT.

The V call is TRBV9, the J call TRBJ2-3, with D perhaps TRBD1 (5 bases). V dropped 2 bases and J dropped 2 bases, with 15 bases sitting between them. This CDR3 contains 16 residues. The germline V gene encodes CDR1 SGDLS and CDR2 YYNGEE. DNA for the CDR3: TGTGCCAGCAGCGTTATTGGGCAGGGAAACACAGATACGCAGTATTTT. Translating gives CASSVIGQGNTDTQYF.

The rearrangement links TRBV5-6 to TRBJ1-4, with D possibly matching TRBD1 (5 bases). The V end was cut by 4 bases, the J end by 5 bases, with 15 bases between. From germline, CDR1 is SGHDT and CDR2 YYEEEE. This CDR3 region has 15 residues. This CDR3 reads CASSAAGMGNEKLFF. The CDR3 coding sequence is TGTGCCAGCAGCGCAGCAGGGATGGGCAATGAAAAACTGTTTTTT.

This clone occurred a few times. V usage is TRBV9 and J usage is TRBJ1-6; 7 bases align to TRBD1. This CDR3 contains 19 residues. V lost 1 base and J lost 8; bases outside the gene matches: 18. CDR1 and CDR2 from the germline V gene are SGDLS and YYNGEE. The CDR3 DNA reads as TGTGCCAGCAGCGTACGCCGGACAGGCCATTTGGGAGAGCATTCACCCCTCCACTTT. Protein product: CASSVRRTGHLGEHSPLHF.

J is TRBJ1-2 and V is TRBV5-4; 11 bases align to TRBD1. CDR3 size: 14 residues. The germline V gene encodes CDR1 SGHNT and CDR2 YYREEE (reference sequence). Trimming cost V 3 bases and J 7 bases; bases outside gene matches: 5. CDR3 protein: CASSSGQGASGYTF. CDR3 coding DNA: TGTGCCAGCAGCTCCGGACAGGGGGCGTCTGGCTACACCTTC.

There are a few counts of this clone. The chain employs TRBV2 and TRBJ2-7; D is unclear. Germline V gives CDR1 SNHLY, CDR2 FYNNEI. The CDR3 is made up of 13 amino acids. V lost 6 bases, J lost 2 bases, and 11 bases lay in between. The CDR3 DNA follows: TGTGCCAGCAGCCCCGTGGGCACCTACGAGCAGTACTTC. Amino acid sequence: CASSPVGTYEQYF. Drawing the rest from reference TRBV2 and TRBJ2-7, the complete variable domain is EPEVTQTPSHQVTQMGQEVILRCVPISNHLYFYWYRQILGQKVEFLVSFYNNEISEKSEIFDDQFSVERPDGSNFTLKIRSTKLEDSAMYFCASSPVGTYEQYFGPGTRLTVT.

In DNA, the CDR3 is TGTGCCAGCAGCTTACTGCAGAACTATGGCTACACCTTC. Protein: CASSLLQNYGYTF. V is TRBV7-2 and J is TRBJ1-2; D gene uncertain. Germline CDR1 reads SGHTA; CDR2 reads FQGNSA. Trimming removed 2 bases at V and 2 bases at J, with 6 bases between. This CDR3 has 13 residues.

Points on this clone: One end of the junction does not line up with germline, which may come from a read error. Other DNA sequences in this sample translate to the same CDR3. The chain couples TRBV5-1 to TRBJ1-2; the D gene is possibly TRBD1 (5 bases). Germline-derived CDR1 and CDR2 are SGHRS and YFSETQ. CDR3 length: 18 amino acids. CDR3 DNA sequence: TGCGCCAGTAGCTTTGGACCGGCAGGGAGGACAACTAACTATGGCTACACCTTC. Its protein product is CASSFGPAGRTTNYGYTF.

The chain couples TRBV9 to TRBJ1-2; TRBD1 agrees at 7 bases. This CDR3 has 15 amino acids. J lost 4 bases, V lost 0 bases, and 6 bases had no gene match. Germline values: CDR1 SGDLS, CDR2 YYNGEE. The chain's CDR3 is CASSVDTGAFYGYTF. The CDR3 coding sequence is TGTGCCAGCAGCGTAGATACAGGGGCCTTCTATGGCTACACCTTC. Looking up the rest from reference TRBV9 and TRBJ1-2 gives the full variable domain: DSGVTQTPKHLITATGQRVTLRCSPRSGDLSVYWYQQSLDQGLQFLIQYYNGEERAKGNILERFSAQQFPDLHSELNLSSLELGDSALYFCASSVDTGAFYGYTFGSGTRLTVV.

This clone showed up just once. The chain is built from TRBV13 and TRBJ2-2, with 7 bases lining up with TRBD2. Germline CDR1 and CDR2: PRHDT and FYEKMQ (reference sequence). J gave up 0 bases and V 8 bases, and 18 bases lay outside the gene matches. This CDR3 comprises 19 residues. CDR3 in DNA: TGTGCCAGCGAGCCCATTAGCGGGCTCCTAGGACCGAACACCGGGGAGCTGTTTTTT. Protein sequence: CASEPISGLLGPNTGELFF.

V gene TRBV5-1 combines with J gene TRBJ2-1; no firm D call. V was pared by 1 base and J by 6 bases, with 8 bases between. From germline, CDR1 is SGHRS and CDR2 YFSETQ. This CDR3 comprises 13 residues. Here the CDR3 reads CASSLQVGNEQFF. DNA of the CDR3: TGCGCCAGCAGCTTGCAGGTAGGCAATGAGCAGTTCTTC.

The table lists this clone with a few counts. The rearrangement uses TRBV4-1 and TRBJ2-1; D not certain. Trimming pared 1 base from V and 0 bases from J, leaving 4 bases between. From germline, CDR1 is MGHRA and CDR2 YSYEKL. This CDR3 has 14 amino acids. The CDR3: CASSQVASYNEQFF. CDR3 coding DNA: TGCGCCAGCAGCCAAGTGGCCTCCTACAATGAGCAGTTCTTC.

The V call is TRBV18, the J call TRBJ1-1; D is uncertain. Germline V CDR1 and CDR2: KGHSH, LQKENI. Trimming pared 6 bases from V and 9 bases from J, leaving 23 bases between. The CDR3 has 15 residues. CDR3 sequence reads: CASSTVIGREGQAFF. The CDR3 nucleotides are TGTGCCAGCTCCACTGTGATAGGCCGGGAGGGCCAAGCTTTCTTT. The variable domain in full, completed from reference TRBV18 and TRBJ1-1, reads NAGVMQNPRHLVRRRGQEARLRCSPMKGHSHVYWYRQLPEEGLKFMVYLQKENIIDESGMPKERFSAEFPKEGPSILRIQQVVRGDSAAYFCASSTVIGREGQAFFGQGTRLTVV.

This clone was detected a few times. This rearrangement joins TRBV6-1 to TRBJ2-3, with a possible D match to TRBD1 (6 bases). There are 14 residues in the CDR3. The germline gives CDR1 MNHNS, CDR2 SASEGT. Trimming stripped 4 bases from V and 2 bases from J, with 10 bases between. The CDR3 coding sequence is TGTGCCAGCAGTGGACAGGCATTCACAGATACGCAGTATTTT. It yields the protein CASSGQAFTDTQYF.

V usage is TRBV10-3 and J usage is TRBJ1-2, with TRBD1 matching over 8 bases. CDR3 size: 14 residues. Germline assignment: CDR1 ENHRY and CDR2 SYGVKD. Losses at the gene ends were 11 bases for V and 5 bases for J; bases not matched to a gene: 13. Here the CDR3 reads CASNSGQVTYGYTF. The CDR3 nucleotides are TGTGCCTCTAACTCGGGACAGGTGACTTATGGCTACACCTTC.

The CDR3 sequence is CASSLEAGQALQGYTF. The CDR3 DNA reads as TGTGCCAGCAGCTTAGAGGCGGGACAGGCCCTCCAAGGCTACACCTTC. V gene TRBV11-2 combines with J gene TRBJ1-2, with 8 positions matching TRBD1. J gave up 8 bases and V 0 bases, and 11 bases lay outside the gene matches. The CDR3 covers 16 residues. Germline V gene data show CDR1 as SGHAT and CDR2 as FQNNGV.

The V and J genes are TRBV6-6 and TRBJ2-7; tentatively, D is TRBD1 (6 bases). Looked up from germline, CDR1 is MNHNY and CDR2 is SVGAGI (reference sequence). Trimming left V 5 bases short and J 0 bases short, with 14 bases between. CDR3 size: 15 residues. CDR3 loop: CASSQQGPNSYEQYF. Written as DNA, the CDR3 is TGTGCCAGCAGTCAACAGGGACCCAACTCCTACGAGCAGTACTTC.

The V call is TRBV27, the J call TRBJ2-1; D ambiguous. CDR3 length: 13 amino acids. Germline loops: CDR1 MNHEY, CDR2 SMNVEV (reference sequence). V shed 9 bases and J shed 3 bases, with 12 bases lying between them. CDR3 loop: CASKPSLYNEQFF. CDR3 bases: TGTGCCAGTAAACCCTCACTCTACAATGAGCAGTTCTTC.

This chain connects TRBV27 to TRBJ2-7, with D possibly TRBD2 on 5 matching bases. This CDR3 spans 13 amino acids. The germline V gene has CDR1 MNHEY and CDR2 SMNVEV (reference sequence). The V end lost 4 bases, the J end lost 5 bases, and 12 bases lay between the germline ends. CDR3 protein: CASSSLLAHEQYF. The CDR3 nucleotides read TGTGCCAGCAGTTCCCTTCTAGCCCACGAGCAGTACTTC.

This clone was recorded a few times. The genes are TRBV6-5 and TRBJ1-2; tentatively, D is TRBD1 (6 bases). Trimming removed 0 bases at V and 4 bases at J, with 9 bases between. The length of the CDR3 is 14 residues. CDR1 and CDR2 from the germline V gene are MNHEY and SVGAGI. Here the CDR3 reads CASSYSTGTYGYTF. Written as DNA, the CDR3 is TGTGCCAGCAGTTACTCGACAGGAACCTATGGCTACACCTTC.

The chain combines TRBV25-1 with TRBJ2-2; TRBD1 agrees at 8 bases. This CDR3 spans 15 amino acids. J lost 5 bases, V lost 5 bases, and 7 bases had no gene match. CDR1 is MGHDK, CDR2 SYGVNS, per germline. The CDR3 region has the DNA TGTGCCAGCAGTTACGGACAGGGCCGGACCGGGGAGCTGTTTTTT. It specifies CASSYGQGRTGELFF.

The sample holds a few counts of this clone. The genes are TRBV5-6 and TRBJ2-5, with unresolved D. Germline lookup yields CDR1 SGHDT and CDR2 YYEEEE. Trimming removed 0 bases at V and 5 bases at J, with 5 bases between. This CDR3 is built from 12 residues. DNA for the CDR3: TGTGCCAGCAGCTTGGCGAGGGAGACCCAGTACTTC. This encodes CASSLARETQYF.

This clone has a handful of counts. The chain is built from TRBV7-2 and TRBJ2-6; D call uncertain. V lost 1 base and J 0 bases, leaving 4 bases between the germline ends. The V gene's germline CDR1 is SGHTA and CDR2 FQGNSA. CDR3 length: 15 residues. The DNA of the CDR3 is TGTGCCAGCAGCTTAGTTTACTCTGGGGCCAACGTCCTGACTTTC. Amino acid sequence: CASSLVYSGANVLTF.

The chain recombines TRBV5-5 with TRBJ2-7; 9 bases are a match to TRBD1. Germline lookup yields CDR1 SGHKS and CDR2 YYEKEE (reference sequence). V was pared by 2 bases and J by 6 bases, with 6 bases of the junction left unmatched. The CDR3 is 14 amino acids. This chain's CDR3 is CASSLSTGGFEQYF. CDR3 nucleotides: TGTGCCAGCAGCTTAAGTACAGGGGGCTTCGAGCAGTACTTC.

The CDR3 protein is CASSPPTGTGGYTF. Written as DNA, the CDR3 is TGTGCCAGCTCACCTCCGACAGGGACGGGAGGCTACACCTTC. The genes are TRBV18 and TRBJ1-2, with TRBD1 matching over 7 bases. CDR1 is KGHSH and CDR2 is LQKENI in the germline V gene. V lost 3 bases to trimming and J lost 8 bases; unmatched junction nucleotides: 9. CDR3 length: 14 amino acids.

The chain links TRBV30 to TRBJ2-5; D unclear. The J call is uncertain, as TRBJ2-7 better fits the DNA end. Looked up from germline, CDR1 is GTSNPN and CDR2 is SVGIG (reference sequence). CDR3 size: 10 residues. CDR3 nucleotides: TGTGCCTGGAGTGGAGGCGAGCAGTACTTC. Translating gives CAWSGGEQYF.

The CDR3: CASSLSGGAGNTGELFF. CDR3 coding DNA: TGTGCCAGCAGCTTAAGCGGGGGGGCCGGGAACACCGGGGAGCTGTTTTTT. This rearrangement joins TRBV11-2 to TRBJ2-2; 10 nucleotides align to TRBD2. Germline values: CDR1 SGHAT, CDR2 FQNNGV. J lost 1 base, V lost 2 bases, and 4 bases had no gene match. The length of the CDR3 is 17 residues.

This rearrangement joins TRBV7-2 to TRBJ2-3; TRBD2 matches 8 bases. The ends lost 1 base at V and 0 bases at J; junction bases unmatched: 9. This CDR3 is built from 18 residues. The germline CDR1 and CDR2 sequences are SGHTA and FQGNSA. CDR3 bases: TGTGCCAGCAGCTTAGTAATCGGCGGGGGGACTAGCACAGATACGCAGTATTTT. Translating gives CASSLVIGGGTSTDTQYF.

The chain couples TRBV19 to TRBJ2-4; TRBD1 matches at 8 bases. Germline V gives CDR1 LNHDA, CDR2 SQIVND (reference sequence). This CDR3 is 15 amino acids long. V was clipped by 5 bases and J by 0 bases; unmatched bases: 3. CDR3 sequence: CASSGDRLAKNIQYF. The CDR3, as DNA: TGTGCCAGTAGTGGGGACAGGCTAGCCAAAAACATTCAGTACTTC.

This CDR3 is CASSRGQGGNEQFF. The CDR3 DNA is TGTGCCAGCAGCCGCGGACAGGGGGGCAATGAGCAGTTCTTC. The chain carries TRBV6-5 and TRBJ2-1; 10 bases fit TRBD1. The CDR3 totals 14 residues. Germline loops: CDR1 MNHEY, CDR2 SVGAGI. V gave up 6 bases and J gave up 6 bases; unmatched junction bases: 5.

The rearrangement links TRBV29-1 to TRBJ2-3, with 10 positions matching TRBD1. CDR3 length: 14 amino acids. The germline V gene has CDR1 SQVTM and CDR2 ANQGSEA. V shed 6 bases and J 2 bases; nucleotides not matched to a gene: 5. The CDR3 nucleotides are TGCAGCGTACAGGGACAGGGGTTCACAGATACGCAGTATTTT. Its protein product is CSVQGQGFTDTQYF.